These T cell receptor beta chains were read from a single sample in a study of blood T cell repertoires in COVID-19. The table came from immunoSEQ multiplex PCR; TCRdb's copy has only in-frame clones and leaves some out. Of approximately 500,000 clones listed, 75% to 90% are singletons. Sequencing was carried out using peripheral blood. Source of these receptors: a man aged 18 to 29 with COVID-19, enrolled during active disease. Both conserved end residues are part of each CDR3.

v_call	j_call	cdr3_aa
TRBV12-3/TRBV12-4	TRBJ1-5	CASTPTEGQPQHF
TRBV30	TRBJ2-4	CAWSPPGGRDIQYF
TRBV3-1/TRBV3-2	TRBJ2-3	CASSRGSTDTQYF
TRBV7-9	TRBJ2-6	CASSLYFENVLTF
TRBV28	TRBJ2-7	CASRTNLDRGSEQYF
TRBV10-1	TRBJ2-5	CASRVGGTWAETQYF
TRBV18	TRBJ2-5	CASSPGLIDRGHPQYF
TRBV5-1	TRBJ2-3	CASSLGAGASDTQYF
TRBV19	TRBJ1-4	CASSWEEGPLNEKLFF
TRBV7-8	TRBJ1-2	CASSLYIHYGYTF
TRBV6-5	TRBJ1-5	CASRAGISRDQPQHF
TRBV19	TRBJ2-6	CASSIGTGPSGANVLTF
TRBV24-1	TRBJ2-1	CATSDSSRTGVHEQFF
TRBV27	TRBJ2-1	CASRTEGTSVYNEQFF
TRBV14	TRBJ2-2	CASSQGRRAGSGELFF
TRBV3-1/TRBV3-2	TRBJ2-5	CASSLGRTGRETQYF
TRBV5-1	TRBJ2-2	CASSKGQGIGELFF
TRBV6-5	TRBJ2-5	CASSYRGLGRETQYF
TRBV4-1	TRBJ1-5	CASSQGTGGNQPQHF
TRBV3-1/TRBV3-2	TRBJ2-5	CASSHSRLAPTETQYF
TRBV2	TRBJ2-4	CASSKGTVAKNIQYF
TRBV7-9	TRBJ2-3	CASSLGTGSHDTQYF
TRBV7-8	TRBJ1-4	CASSLSGHNEKLFF
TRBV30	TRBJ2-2	CAWSGGLRSGELFF
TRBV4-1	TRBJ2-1	CASSQTGTSGAPGQFF
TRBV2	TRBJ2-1	CASTGWAEQFF
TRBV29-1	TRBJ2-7	CSVAHRGPDYEQYF
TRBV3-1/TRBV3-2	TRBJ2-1	CASSRGLPNNEQFF
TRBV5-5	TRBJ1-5	CASSLYWAENQPQHF
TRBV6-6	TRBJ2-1	CASIPGTSGEGEQFF
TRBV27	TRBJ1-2	CASSTLAGIRGYTF
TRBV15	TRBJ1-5	CATSRDRSSNQPQHF
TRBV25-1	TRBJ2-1	CASSRSELAGTHEQFF
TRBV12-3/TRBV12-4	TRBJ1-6	CASSLEHSPLHF
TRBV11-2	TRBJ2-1	CASRQTSGGGNEQFF
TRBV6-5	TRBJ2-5	CASSQTTGVWETQYF
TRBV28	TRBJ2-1	CASSSYSGLAGDGQFF
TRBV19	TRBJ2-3	CASSITGTSKISTDTQYF
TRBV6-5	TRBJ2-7	CASNLAGTGGNEQYF
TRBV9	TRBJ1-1	CASSIGLMNTEAFF